Listed here are 21 T cell receptor beta chains from one sample, sequenced in a study of shared clonotypes between healthy human individuals. Using immunoSEQ multiplex PCR, the repertoire was profiled, and TCRdb retains in-frame clones only, with some absent. The sample yields 950,000 to 1,100,000 clones, about 77% seen once. The sample comprised memory CD4+ T cells sorted from blood. Subset specified: CD45RA-negative fraction. The receptors stem from a man younger than 35 in good health.

In this sample, this clone turned up once. This chain links TRBV6-1 with TRBJ2-6; maybe TRBD1 (6 bases). The V gene lost 0 bases and the J gene lost 1 base, with 10 bases spanning the gap. The CDR3 is made up of 17 amino acids. From germline, CDR1 is MNHNS and CDR2 SASEGT. The CDR3 loop reads CASSEASGVSGANVLTF. The CDR3 nucleotides read TGTGCCAGCAGTGAAGCTTCAGGGGTATCTGGGGCCAACGTCCTGACTTTC.

CDR3 nucleotides: TGTGCCAGCAGTATCCCCAGGGGGACTGAAGCTTTCTTT. Amino acids: CASSIPRGTEAFF. The chain carries TRBV28 and TRBJ1-1; TRBD1 matches at 7 bases. The CDR3 loop spans 13 amino acids. The germline V gene has CDR1 MDHEN and CDR2 SYDVKM. V was clipped by 5 bases and J by 5 bases; unmatched bases: 5.

The chain has TRBV29-1 and TRBJ1-4, with 9 bases lining up with TRBD1. This CDR3 is built from 14 residues. CDR1 and CDR2 from the germline V gene are SQVTM and ANQGSEA. The V and J ends lost 4 bases and 6 bases, in that order; junction bases with no gene match: 6. The CDR3 nucleotides are TGCAGCGTTGTAGGGACAGGGATAGATGAAAAACTGTTTTTT. Translated: CSVVGTGIDEKLFF.

Concerning this clone itself: Given the absence of the conserved phenylalanine or tryptophan at the CDR3 end, a read error is likely. The DNA is omitted, as the CDR3 cannot be located on it reliably, and the CDR3 follows TCRdb's listing. The chain couples TRBV30 to TRBJ1-4; TRBD1, the table's D call, lacks a check against the DNA. Germline V gene data show CDR1 as GTSNPN and CDR2 as SVGIG (reference sequence). The CDR3 length equals 11 residues, ends included. The CDR3 is CAWSDVGTSNR.

V is TRBV2 and J is TRBJ1-1; TRBD1 agrees at 9 bases. CDR3 size: 13 residues. Germline V lookup: CDR1 SNHLY, CDR2 FYNNEI. V gave up 7 bases and J gave up 6 bases; unmatched junction bases: 6. DNA of the CDR3: TGTGCCAGCACTGGACAGGGGATCGCTGAAGCTTTCTTT. This translates into CASTGQGIAEAFF. The variable domain in full, with the rest retrieved from reference TRBV2 and TRBJ1-1, is EPEVTQTPSHQVTQMGQEVILRCVPISNHLYFYWYRQILGQKVEFLVSFYNNEISEKSEIFDDQFSVERPDGSNFTLKIRSTKLEDSAMYFCASTGQGIAEAFFGQGTRLTVV.

This chain joins TRBV5-1 and TRBJ2-1; TRBD1 is a possible D gene (6 bases). The CDR3 consists of 13 residues. CDR1 is SGHRS, CDR2 YFSETQ, per germline. Trimming pared 4 bases from V and 4 bases from J, leaving 9 bases between. CDR3 coding DNA: TGCGCCAGCAGCGGGACACTTTACAATGAGCAGTTCTTC. It yields the protein CASSGTLYNEQFF.

The CDR3 is CASSPGIDTDTQYF. CDR3 coding DNA: TGTGCCAGCAGTCCAGGGATCGACACAGATACGCAGTATTTT. The chain joins TRBV25-1 to TRBJ2-3; a weak D match, TRBD1 (5 bases). The V gene lost 5 bases and the J gene lost 2 bases, with 11 bases spanning the gap. This CDR3 contains 14 residues. Germline V gene sequence: CDR1 MGHDK, CDR2 SYGVNS.

The J gene is TRBJ1-5, the V gene TRBV6-5, with D possibly matching TRBD1 (5 bases). The CDR3 contains 15 residues. Trimming stripped 5 bases from V and 4 bases from J, with 15 bases between. Germline V gives CDR1 MNHEY, CDR2 SVGAGI. This chain's CDR3 is CASSTQPGANQPQHF. CDR3 sequence (DNA): TGTGCCAGCAGTACCCAACCTGGGGCAAATCAGCCCCAGCATTTT.

This clone was seen more than once but under ten times. V gene TRBV19 combines with J gene TRBJ2-7, with a weak D call TRBD2 (5 bases). The CDR3 is 12 amino acids. V lost 5 bases to trimming and J lost 6 bases, with 11 bases between them. CDR1 and CDR2 (germline): LNHDA, SQIVND (reference sequence). The CDR3 loop reads CASSPSGFEQYF. CDR3 coding DNA: TGTGCCAGTAGTCCCTCGGGGTTCGAGCAGTACTTC.

This clone was counted many times. The chain recombines TRBV10-2 with TRBJ2-2; D not certain. Trimming stripped 4 bases from V and 4 bases from J, with 7 bases between. Looked up from germline, CDR1 is WSHSY and CDR2 is SAAADI. The CDR3 is made up of 13 amino acids. For the CDR3, the DNA is TGCGCCAGCAGTGTATTCCCCACCGGGGAGCTGTTTTTT. It specifies CASSVFPTGELFF.

This chain joins TRBV7-3 and TRBJ2-3, with D perhaps being TRBD1 or TRBD2 (5 bases each). The V and J ends lost 2 bases and 3 bases respectively, with 9 bases between them. The CDR3 runs to 14 residues. CDR1 is SGHTA and CDR2 is FQGTGA in the germline V gene. The CDR3 spells CASSLSGGTDTQYF. In nucleotides, the CDR3 is TGTGCCAGCAGCTTATCTGGGGGTACAGATACGCAGTATTTT.

V and J are TRBV4-3 and TRBJ2-2; the D is unclear. V was trimmed by 0 bases and J by 5 bases, leaving 7 bases between them. This CDR3 spans 14 amino acids. Germline V gives CDR1 LGHNA, CDR2 YSLEER. The DNA for the CDR3 is TGCGCCAGCAGCCAAGATCCCTTAACCGGGGAGCTGTTTTTT. Its protein is CASSQDPLTGELFF.

This clone was counted ten times or more. The J gene is TRBJ2-7, the V gene TRBV27, with D unclear. Trimming took off 3 bases at V and 4 bases at J, with 10 bases between the two ends. CDR1 is MNHEY, CDR2 SMNVEV, per germline (reference sequence). This CDR3 is built from 13 residues. The CDR3: CASSLRGNYEQYF. The CDR3 DNA is TGTGCCAGCAGTTTGCGTGGGAATTACGAGCAGTACTTC.

This clone was detected only once. The chain joins TRBV5-4 to TRBJ1-1; 11 nucleotides agree with TRBD1. With 5 bases clipped from V and 1 base from J, the junction kept 10 bases outside the gene matches. Germline V lookup: CDR1 SGHNT, CDR2 YYREEE (reference sequence). The CDR3 contains 17 residues. The CDR3 spells CASRWGTGGRGNTEAFF. CDR3 sequence (DNA): TGTGCCAGCAGGTGGGGGACAGGGGGAAGAGGGAACACTGAAGCTTTCTTT.

The rearrangement uses TRBV12-5 and TRBJ2-1; no reliable D call. This CDR3 has 13 residues. Between the trimmed V and J ends, which lost 2 bases and 8 bases, there was a span of 10 bases. Germline-derived CDR1 and CDR2 are LGHNT and FRNRAP. The CDR3 DNA sequence: TGTGCTAGTGGTTTGTTTACGTATGATGAGCAGTTCTTC. Translated, it gives CASGLFTYDEQFF.

V and J are TRBV5-1 and TRBJ1-2; D not certain. The CDR3 is 14 residues long. CDR1 SGHRS and CDR2 YFSETQ come from the germline V gene. The V end was cut by 0 bases, the J end by 0 bases, with 6 bases between. The chain's CDR3 is CASSLDPTNYGYTF. CDR3 in DNA: TGCGCCAGCAGCTTGGATCCAACTAACTATGGCTACACCTTC.

This clone has a handful of counts. The V gene is TRBV30, the J gene TRBJ1-5, with D unresolved. CDR3 size: 13 residues. From germline, CDR1 is GTSNPN and CDR2 SVGIG (reference sequence). Deletions cut 5 bases from V and 5 bases from J, with 13 bases between. The CDR3 sequence: CAWSGSEYQPQHF. CDR3 coding DNA: TGTGCCTGGTCGGGCTCCGAATATCAGCCCCAGCATTTT.

V is TRBV5-1 and J is TRBJ2-3, with a tentative D call TRBD1 (5 bases). CDR3 length: 15 amino acids. The V and J ends lost 0 bases and 5 bases respectively, with 13 bases between them. CDR1 and CDR2 (germline): SGHRS, YFSETQ. DNA of the CDR3: TGCGCCAGCAGCTTGGGAGCAGGGCACCGAGATACGCAGTATTTT. It specifies CASSLGAGHRDTQYF.

This rearrangement joins TRBV6-5 to TRBJ1-2; the D gene is possibly TRBD1 (5 bases). The V gene's germline CDR1 is MNHEY and CDR2 SVGAGI. V lost 4 bases and J 3 bases, leaving 15 bases between the germline ends. This CDR3 has 15 amino acids. The CDR3 sequence is CASSSPSRGDYGYTF. DNA of the CDR3: TGTGCCAGCAGTTCTCCCAGTCGAGGGGACTATGGCTACACCTTC.

This clone was observed a few times. The chain uses TRBV30 and TRBJ1-1, with D hard to call. Germline CDR1 reads GTSNPN; CDR2 reads SVGIG (reference sequence). The CDR3 is 14 residues long. V shed 3 bases and J shed 0 bases, with 11 bases lying between them. The CDR3 bases are TGTGCCTGGAGCAGAACTGAAATGAACACTGAAGCTTTCTTT. This codes for CAWSRTEMNTEAFF.

There are a few counts of this clone. Other DNA sequences within the sample encode an identical CDR3. The chain has TRBV5-1 and TRBJ2-7, with D uncertain. The CDR3 runs to 14 residues. Between the trimmed V and J ends, which lost 5 bases and 1 base, there was a span of 13 bases. Per germline, CDR1 SGHRS and CDR2 YFSETQ. The CDR3 spells CASRRKEGSYEQYF. CDR3 nucleotide sequence: TGCGCCAGCAGAAGAAAGGAAGGTTCCTACGAGCAGTACTTC.